This record covers a single T cell receptor beta chain. Its antigen is not known. The source of the sample is a study of cytomegalovirus exposure and HLA in healthy donors. Study-wide background: In a later analysis, the 110 or so validation repertoires were reported to have used the same platform as the roughly 700 first-cohort repertoires. General study findings and limits: It was reportedly the case that the classifier diagnosed cytomegalovirus status with high specificity and sensitivity. In vitro experiments confirmed that three CMV-associated chains were specific for CMV antigens.

Germline loops: CDR1 SEHNR, CDR2 FQNEAQ (reference sequence). The CDR3 loop spans 14 amino acids. The germline V and J ends were trimmed by 0 bases and 6 bases, with 8 bases remaining between them. Assay: immunoSEQ multiplex PCR; the TCRdb copy retains only in-frame clones and omits some. The sample lists about 360,000 clones, just over 85% occurring once. This chain uses TRBV7-9 with TRBJ2-2; possible D gene TRBD2, 5 bases. This receptor was obtained from a woman between 18 and 30 years old in good health and CMV-seronegative. Sequenced input: PBMCs. The CDR3 reads CASSLALAAGELFF. The CDR3 nucleotides read TGTGCCAGCAGCTTAGCGCTAGCCGCCGGGGAGCTGTTTTTT.